These T cell receptor beta chains were read from a single sample in a study of cytomegalovirus exposure and HLA in healthy donors. Method: immunoSEQ multiplex PCR; TCRdb's copy keeps in-frame clones and lacks some. The data show about 150,000 clones, less than 85% seen once. The specimen was PBMCs. These TCRs come from a woman aged 55-69 years in good health and CMV-seropositive. The CDR3 runs from the conserved cysteine through the conserved F or W. D genes are given only for firm matches. Clone size is given for some rows only: seen once, a few or many times, or a class if the clone is expanded.

clone_size j_call v_call d_call cdr3_aa cdr3_nt
. TRBJ2-7 TRBV21-1 . CASSPPYEQYF TGTGCCAGCAGCCCTCCTTACGAGCAGTACTTC
few TRBJ2-1 TRBV29-1 . CSVKGVASGEQFF TGCAGCGTTAAGGGAGTAGCTTCGGGAGAGCAGTTCTTC
. TRBJ1-4 TRBV18 . CASSPAGRSNEKLFF TGTGCCAGCTCACCCGCGGGACGTAGTAATGAAAAACTGTTTTTT
. TRBJ2-1 TRBV7-9 TRBD2 CASSFASGNYNEQFF TGTGCCAGCAGCTTCGCTAGCGGGAATTACAATGAGCAGTTCTTC
. TRBJ1-5 TRBV6-1 . CASSTSRGPNQPQHF TGTGCCAGCAGCACAAGCAGGGGCCCAAATCAGCCCCAGCATTTT
. TRBJ2-1 TRBV28 TRBD2 CASSFPLAGDRLINEQFF TGTGCCAGCAGTTTCCCACTAGCGGGAGACCGCCTTATTAATGAGCAGTTCTTC
. TRBJ1-1 TRBV19 TRBD1 CASIMDRGHTEAFF TGTGCCAGTATCATGGACAGGGGACACACTGAAGCTTTCTTT
. TRBJ1-2 TRBV19 TRBD1 CASRPTGKDYGYTF TGTGCCAGTAGACCGACAGGGAAGGACTATGGCTACACCTTC
. TRBJ1-5 TRBV5-1 . CASSPTAGSNQPQHF TGCGCCAGCAGCCCCACGGCAGGGAGCAATCAGCCCCAGCATTTT
. TRBJ1-1 TRBV28 TRBD1 CASSPGQGGITEAFF TGTGCCAGCAGTCCCGGACAGGGCGGGATCACTGAAGCTTTCTTT
once TRBJ2-3 TRBV28 . CASSAGPTRDTQYF TGTGCCAGCAGCGCGGGACCGACGCGTGATACGCAGTATTTT
. TRBJ2-5 TRBV5-1 TRBD2 CASSLVPGGETQYF TGCGCCAGCAGCCTGGTTCCGGGAGGAGAGACCCAGTACTTC
. TRBJ2-2 TRBV7-2 . CASSPDRYTGELFF TGTGCCAGCAGCCCGGACAGATACACCGGGGAGCTGTTTTTT
. TRBJ2-6 TRBV28 . CASSFRAGANVLTF TGTGCCAGCAGTTTCAGGGCTGGGGCCAACGTCCTGACTTTC
. TRBJ2-7 TRBV29-1 TRBD1 CSASGTGREQYF TGCAGCGCATCCGGGACAGGGCGCGAGCAGTACTTC
few TRBJ1-1 TRBV27 . CASSLGTPRSEAFF TGTGCCAGCAGTTTAGGGACTCCCAGATCTGAAGCTTTCTTT
. TRBJ2-5 TRBV27 TRBD2 CASSGGDWRGPQYF TGTGCCAGCAGTGGGGGGGACTGGAGAGGTCCCCAGTACTTC
. TRBJ1-2 TRBV5-1 TRBD1 CASSPATGGFDGYTF TGCGCCAGCAGCCCGGCGACAGGGGGCTTCGATGGCTACACCTTC
. TRBJ2-6 TRBV29-1 TRBD1 CSVIGGTGANVLTF TGCAGCGTTATAGGGGGCACAGGGGCCAACGTCCTGACTTTC
. TRBJ1-2 TRBV5-6 TRBD1 CASSDDRGLSYYGYTF TGTGCCAGCAGCGACGACAGGGGGCTCTCGTACTATGGCTACACCTTC
. TRBJ1-5 TRBV6-1 TRBD1 CASGGTGDYQPQHF TGTGCCAGCGGGGGGACAGGCGACTATCAGCCCCAGCATTTT
. TRBJ1-5 TRBV27 . CASSLGGGNQPQHF TGTGCCAGCAGTTTGGGAGGTGGCAATCAGCCCCAGCATTTT
. TRBJ2-7 TRBV19 . CASSRTGRPYEQYF TGTGCCAGTAGTCGGACTGGGCGCCCATACGAGCAGTACTTC
once TRBJ1-1 TRBV11-2 . CASSSDSNTEAFF TGTGCCAGCAGCTCCGACAGTAACACTGAAGCTTTCTTT
many TRBJ1-2 TRBV6-5 TRBD1 CASSQGVQYGYTF TGTGCCAGCAGTCAGGGGGTACAGTACGGCTACACCTTC
. TRBJ2-7 TRBV19 . CASSSQTGGSYEQYF TGTGCCAGTAGTAGTCAGACAGGCGGATCCTACGAGCAGTACTTC
. TRBJ2-2 TRBV12-5 TRBD1 CASGFRDSRKSEELFF TGTGCTAGTGGTTTTCGGGACAGTCGGAAGTCCGAGGAGCTGTTTTTT
few TRBJ1-2 TRBV6-6 . CASSPSDRTNYGYTF TGTGCCAGCAGTCCATCCGACAGAACTAACTATGGCTACACCTTC
. TRBJ1-2 TRBV27 TRBD1 CASSFHGQGGYGYTF TGTGCCAGCAGTTTCCACGGACAGGGAGGCTATGGCTACACCTTC
. TRBJ1-3 TRBV12-5 . CASAPRISGNTIYF TGTGCTAGTGCCCCCAGAATCTCTGGAAACACCATATATTTT
. TRBJ1-2 TRBV28 . CASRLSGNYGYTF TGTGCCAGCAGGCTCTCGGGGAACTATGGCTACACCTTC
. TRBJ1-1 TRBV7-9 . CASSVGSGTEAFF TGTGCCAGCAGTGTCGGTAGCGGCACTGAAGCTTTCTTT
. TRBJ1-2 TRBV19 . CASLIGGDGRGSRGYTF TGTGCCAGCCTTATTGGCGGAGACGGCAGGGGATCGCGTGGCTACACCTTC
. TRBJ1-1 TRBV18 . CASSPRRVENTEAFF TGTGCCAGCTCACCCCGTCGGGTGGAGAACACTGAAGCTTTCTTT
. TRBJ2-5 TRBV5-1 . CASSLGQFGETQYF TGCGCCAGCAGCCTAGGACAGTTCGGGGAGACCCAGTACTTC
few TRBJ1-5 TRBV6-1 TRBD1 CASSEWGTGVGQPQHF TGTGCCAGCAGTGAATGGGGGACAGGGGTTGGGCAGCCCCAGCATTTT
few TRBJ2-5 TRBV7-6 TRBD2 CASSLATSGRETQYF TGTGCCAGCAGCTTAGCTACTAGCGGGAGGGAGACCCAGTACTTC
. TRBJ1-1 TRBV28 . CASSLYNAGTPSAFF TGTGCCAGCAGTTTATACAACGCGGGTACCCCCTCCGCTTTCTTT
. TRBJ2-4 TRBV28 . CASSLSRGIQYF TGTGCCAGCAGTTTGTCTAGGGGCATTCAGTACTTC
. TRBJ2-2 TRBV18 TRBD2 CASSPLRESSGELFF TGTGCCAGCTCACCGTTGCGGGAGAGTTCCGGGGAGCTGTTTTTT
. TRBJ1-5 TRBV30 . CAWSPVPSNQPQHF TGTGCCTGGAGTCCGGTCCCTAGCAATCAGCCCCAGCATTTT
. TRBJ2-7 TRBV5-1 TRBD2 CASRPLDGEGRREQYF TGCGCCAGCCGTCCGTTAGATGGGGAGGGCCGAAGAGAGCAGTACTTC
. TRBJ1-3 TRBV9 . CASSGSRGNTIYF TGTGCCAGCAGCGGCTCCCGGGGAAACACCATATATTTT
. TRBJ2-5 TRBV7-8 TRBD2 CASSLSGRETQYF TGTGCCAGCAGTCTTAGCGGGAGGGAGACCCAGTACTTC
. TRBJ1-2 TRBV28 . CASTSGLLNYGYTF TGTGCCAGCACCTCCGGACTCCTTAACTATGGCTACACCTTC
. TRBJ1-2 TRBV4-1 . CASSLSAARVPNYGYTF TGCGCCAGCAGCCTAAGTGCTGCGAGAGTCCCTAACTATGGCTACACCTTC
. TRBJ1-2 TRBV6-4 . CASSDGGDYGYTF TGTGCCAGCAGTGACGGGGGCGACTATGGCTACACCTTC
. TRBJ2-5 TRBV11-2 TRBD1 CASSFGDRSETQYF TGTGCCAGCAGCTTTGGGGACAGGTCGGAGACCCAGTACTTC
. TRBJ2-7 TRBV7-8 . CASSLTYPSGSPREQYF TGTGCCAGCAGCTTAACCTACCCTTCGGGGTCCCCTCGGGAGCAGTACTTC